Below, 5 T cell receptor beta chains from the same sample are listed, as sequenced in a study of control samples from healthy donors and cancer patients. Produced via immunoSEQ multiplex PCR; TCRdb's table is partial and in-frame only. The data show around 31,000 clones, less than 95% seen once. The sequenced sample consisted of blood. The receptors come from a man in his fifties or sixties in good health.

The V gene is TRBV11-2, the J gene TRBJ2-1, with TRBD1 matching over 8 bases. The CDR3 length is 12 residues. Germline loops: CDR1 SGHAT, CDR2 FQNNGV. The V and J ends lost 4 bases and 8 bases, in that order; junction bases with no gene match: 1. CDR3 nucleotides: TGTGCCAGCAGCTCGACAGGGGATGAGCAGTTCTTC. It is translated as CASSSTGDEQFF.

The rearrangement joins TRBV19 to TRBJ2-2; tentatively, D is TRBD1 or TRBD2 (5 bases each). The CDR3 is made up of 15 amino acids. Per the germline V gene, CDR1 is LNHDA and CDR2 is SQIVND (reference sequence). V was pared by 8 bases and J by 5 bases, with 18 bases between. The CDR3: CASGNRFSGTGELFF. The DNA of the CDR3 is TGTGCCAGTGGAAACAGGTTCTCGGGAACCGGGGAGCTGTTTTTT.

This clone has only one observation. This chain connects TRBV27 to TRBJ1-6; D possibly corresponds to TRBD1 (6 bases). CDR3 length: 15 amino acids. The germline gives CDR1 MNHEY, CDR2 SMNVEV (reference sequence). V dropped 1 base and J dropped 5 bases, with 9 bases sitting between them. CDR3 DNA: TGTGCCAGCAGTTTATACAGGACAGATAATTCACCCCTCCACTTT. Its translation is CASSLYRTDNSPLHF.

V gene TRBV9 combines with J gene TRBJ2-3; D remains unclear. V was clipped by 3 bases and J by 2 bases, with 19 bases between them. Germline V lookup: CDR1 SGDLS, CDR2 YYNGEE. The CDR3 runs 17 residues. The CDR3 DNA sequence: TGTGCCAGCAGCGGACACTTGGGCCCCATTTACACAGATACGCAGTATTTT. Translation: CASSGHLGPIYTDTQYF.

The CDR3 nucleotides read TGTGCCAGTAGGGGGGGAGTCACTGAAGCTTTCTTT. Translated: CASRGGVTEAFF. This chain connects TRBV19 to TRBJ1-1, with a tentative D call TRBD1 (5 bases). Germline CDR1 is LNHDA and CDR2 is SQIVND (reference sequence). The CDR3 has 12 amino acids. V lost 6 bases and J 4 bases, leaving 9 bases between the germline ends. The variable domain in full, with the rest retrieved from reference TRBV19 and TRBJ1-1, is DGGITQSPKYLFRKEGQNVTLSCEQNLNHDAMYWYRQDPGQGLRLIYYSQIVNDFQKGDIAEGYSVSREKKESFPLTVTSAQKNPTAFYLCASRGGVTEAFFGQGTRLTVV.